This T cell receptor (beta chain) was captured by sequencing in a study of blood T cell repertoires in COVID-19. Looking at the study overall: Some COVID-19 samples were acute and others convalescent; all came from the United States, Italy and Spain.

The repertoire was sequenced with immunoSEQ multiplex PCR; TCRdb's copy has only in-frame clones and lacks some. The data show over 80,000 clones, 89% seen once. Germline V gives CDR1 LNHDA, CDR2 SQIVND (reference sequence). The CDR3 has 11 amino acids. J lost 5 bases, V lost 9 bases, and 3 bases had no gene match. Sequencing was done on a sample of peripheral blood. The clonotype comes from a man between 45 and 60 years old with acute or convalescent COVID-19. The gene calls are TRBV19 and TRBJ2-7; 8 positions match TRBD1. Here the CDR3 reads CASRQGNEQYF. The DNA for the CDR3 is TGTGCCAGCAGACAGGGGAACGAGCAGTACTTC.